Following are 3 T cell receptor beta chains from one sample sequenced in a study of shared clonotypes between healthy human individuals. Sequencing was performed with immunoSEQ multiplex PCR; in TCRdb, only in-frame clones are kept and a portion is missing. Of about 450,000 clones listed, 79% are singletons. Specimen: PBMCs. Source of these receptors: a woman aged 40-49 years in good health. Some clones in this sample may be carry-over from other donors' samples.

This clone was seen just once. The rearrangement links TRBV11-2 to TRBJ2-7; the D is unclear. V shed 6 bases and J shed 5 bases, with 8 bases lying between them. The CDR3 loop spans 11 amino acids. Germline-derived CDR1 and CDR2 are SGHAT and FQNNGV. The DNA for the CDR3 is TGTGCCAGCAGTCGAACAAACGAGCAGTACTTC. Its translation is CASSRTNEQYF. The full variable domain, in which reference TRBV11-2 and TRBJ2-7 provide the parts outside the CDR3, is EAGVAQSPRYKIIEKRQSVAFWCNPISGHATLYWYQQILGQGPKLLIQFQNNGVVDDSQLPKDRFSAERLKGVDSTLKIQPAKLEDSAVYLCASSRTNEQYFGPGTRLTVT.

This chain joins TRBV28 and TRBJ2-7; TRBD2 matches at 9 bases. J lost 5 bases, V lost 5 bases, and 19 bases had no gene match. CDR3 length: 18 amino acids. Per the germline V gene, CDR1 is MDHEN and CDR2 is SYDVKM. CDR3: CASSPLPRGGRAINEQYF. CDR3 coding DNA: TGTGCCAGCAGTCCGCTCCCACGGGGCGGGAGGGCCATCAACGAGCAGTACTTC.

The chain employs TRBV7-9 and TRBJ2-3; 7 nucleotides match TRBD1. The CDR3 sequence is 15 residues long. From germline, CDR1 is SEHNR and CDR2 FQNEAQ (reference sequence). With V trimmed by 5 bases and J by 1 base, 6 bases remained unmatched. The CDR3 nucleotides are TGTGCCAGCAGCCCCGGGACAGCCCGCACAGATACGCAGTATTTT. Translating it yields CASSPGTARTDTQYF.